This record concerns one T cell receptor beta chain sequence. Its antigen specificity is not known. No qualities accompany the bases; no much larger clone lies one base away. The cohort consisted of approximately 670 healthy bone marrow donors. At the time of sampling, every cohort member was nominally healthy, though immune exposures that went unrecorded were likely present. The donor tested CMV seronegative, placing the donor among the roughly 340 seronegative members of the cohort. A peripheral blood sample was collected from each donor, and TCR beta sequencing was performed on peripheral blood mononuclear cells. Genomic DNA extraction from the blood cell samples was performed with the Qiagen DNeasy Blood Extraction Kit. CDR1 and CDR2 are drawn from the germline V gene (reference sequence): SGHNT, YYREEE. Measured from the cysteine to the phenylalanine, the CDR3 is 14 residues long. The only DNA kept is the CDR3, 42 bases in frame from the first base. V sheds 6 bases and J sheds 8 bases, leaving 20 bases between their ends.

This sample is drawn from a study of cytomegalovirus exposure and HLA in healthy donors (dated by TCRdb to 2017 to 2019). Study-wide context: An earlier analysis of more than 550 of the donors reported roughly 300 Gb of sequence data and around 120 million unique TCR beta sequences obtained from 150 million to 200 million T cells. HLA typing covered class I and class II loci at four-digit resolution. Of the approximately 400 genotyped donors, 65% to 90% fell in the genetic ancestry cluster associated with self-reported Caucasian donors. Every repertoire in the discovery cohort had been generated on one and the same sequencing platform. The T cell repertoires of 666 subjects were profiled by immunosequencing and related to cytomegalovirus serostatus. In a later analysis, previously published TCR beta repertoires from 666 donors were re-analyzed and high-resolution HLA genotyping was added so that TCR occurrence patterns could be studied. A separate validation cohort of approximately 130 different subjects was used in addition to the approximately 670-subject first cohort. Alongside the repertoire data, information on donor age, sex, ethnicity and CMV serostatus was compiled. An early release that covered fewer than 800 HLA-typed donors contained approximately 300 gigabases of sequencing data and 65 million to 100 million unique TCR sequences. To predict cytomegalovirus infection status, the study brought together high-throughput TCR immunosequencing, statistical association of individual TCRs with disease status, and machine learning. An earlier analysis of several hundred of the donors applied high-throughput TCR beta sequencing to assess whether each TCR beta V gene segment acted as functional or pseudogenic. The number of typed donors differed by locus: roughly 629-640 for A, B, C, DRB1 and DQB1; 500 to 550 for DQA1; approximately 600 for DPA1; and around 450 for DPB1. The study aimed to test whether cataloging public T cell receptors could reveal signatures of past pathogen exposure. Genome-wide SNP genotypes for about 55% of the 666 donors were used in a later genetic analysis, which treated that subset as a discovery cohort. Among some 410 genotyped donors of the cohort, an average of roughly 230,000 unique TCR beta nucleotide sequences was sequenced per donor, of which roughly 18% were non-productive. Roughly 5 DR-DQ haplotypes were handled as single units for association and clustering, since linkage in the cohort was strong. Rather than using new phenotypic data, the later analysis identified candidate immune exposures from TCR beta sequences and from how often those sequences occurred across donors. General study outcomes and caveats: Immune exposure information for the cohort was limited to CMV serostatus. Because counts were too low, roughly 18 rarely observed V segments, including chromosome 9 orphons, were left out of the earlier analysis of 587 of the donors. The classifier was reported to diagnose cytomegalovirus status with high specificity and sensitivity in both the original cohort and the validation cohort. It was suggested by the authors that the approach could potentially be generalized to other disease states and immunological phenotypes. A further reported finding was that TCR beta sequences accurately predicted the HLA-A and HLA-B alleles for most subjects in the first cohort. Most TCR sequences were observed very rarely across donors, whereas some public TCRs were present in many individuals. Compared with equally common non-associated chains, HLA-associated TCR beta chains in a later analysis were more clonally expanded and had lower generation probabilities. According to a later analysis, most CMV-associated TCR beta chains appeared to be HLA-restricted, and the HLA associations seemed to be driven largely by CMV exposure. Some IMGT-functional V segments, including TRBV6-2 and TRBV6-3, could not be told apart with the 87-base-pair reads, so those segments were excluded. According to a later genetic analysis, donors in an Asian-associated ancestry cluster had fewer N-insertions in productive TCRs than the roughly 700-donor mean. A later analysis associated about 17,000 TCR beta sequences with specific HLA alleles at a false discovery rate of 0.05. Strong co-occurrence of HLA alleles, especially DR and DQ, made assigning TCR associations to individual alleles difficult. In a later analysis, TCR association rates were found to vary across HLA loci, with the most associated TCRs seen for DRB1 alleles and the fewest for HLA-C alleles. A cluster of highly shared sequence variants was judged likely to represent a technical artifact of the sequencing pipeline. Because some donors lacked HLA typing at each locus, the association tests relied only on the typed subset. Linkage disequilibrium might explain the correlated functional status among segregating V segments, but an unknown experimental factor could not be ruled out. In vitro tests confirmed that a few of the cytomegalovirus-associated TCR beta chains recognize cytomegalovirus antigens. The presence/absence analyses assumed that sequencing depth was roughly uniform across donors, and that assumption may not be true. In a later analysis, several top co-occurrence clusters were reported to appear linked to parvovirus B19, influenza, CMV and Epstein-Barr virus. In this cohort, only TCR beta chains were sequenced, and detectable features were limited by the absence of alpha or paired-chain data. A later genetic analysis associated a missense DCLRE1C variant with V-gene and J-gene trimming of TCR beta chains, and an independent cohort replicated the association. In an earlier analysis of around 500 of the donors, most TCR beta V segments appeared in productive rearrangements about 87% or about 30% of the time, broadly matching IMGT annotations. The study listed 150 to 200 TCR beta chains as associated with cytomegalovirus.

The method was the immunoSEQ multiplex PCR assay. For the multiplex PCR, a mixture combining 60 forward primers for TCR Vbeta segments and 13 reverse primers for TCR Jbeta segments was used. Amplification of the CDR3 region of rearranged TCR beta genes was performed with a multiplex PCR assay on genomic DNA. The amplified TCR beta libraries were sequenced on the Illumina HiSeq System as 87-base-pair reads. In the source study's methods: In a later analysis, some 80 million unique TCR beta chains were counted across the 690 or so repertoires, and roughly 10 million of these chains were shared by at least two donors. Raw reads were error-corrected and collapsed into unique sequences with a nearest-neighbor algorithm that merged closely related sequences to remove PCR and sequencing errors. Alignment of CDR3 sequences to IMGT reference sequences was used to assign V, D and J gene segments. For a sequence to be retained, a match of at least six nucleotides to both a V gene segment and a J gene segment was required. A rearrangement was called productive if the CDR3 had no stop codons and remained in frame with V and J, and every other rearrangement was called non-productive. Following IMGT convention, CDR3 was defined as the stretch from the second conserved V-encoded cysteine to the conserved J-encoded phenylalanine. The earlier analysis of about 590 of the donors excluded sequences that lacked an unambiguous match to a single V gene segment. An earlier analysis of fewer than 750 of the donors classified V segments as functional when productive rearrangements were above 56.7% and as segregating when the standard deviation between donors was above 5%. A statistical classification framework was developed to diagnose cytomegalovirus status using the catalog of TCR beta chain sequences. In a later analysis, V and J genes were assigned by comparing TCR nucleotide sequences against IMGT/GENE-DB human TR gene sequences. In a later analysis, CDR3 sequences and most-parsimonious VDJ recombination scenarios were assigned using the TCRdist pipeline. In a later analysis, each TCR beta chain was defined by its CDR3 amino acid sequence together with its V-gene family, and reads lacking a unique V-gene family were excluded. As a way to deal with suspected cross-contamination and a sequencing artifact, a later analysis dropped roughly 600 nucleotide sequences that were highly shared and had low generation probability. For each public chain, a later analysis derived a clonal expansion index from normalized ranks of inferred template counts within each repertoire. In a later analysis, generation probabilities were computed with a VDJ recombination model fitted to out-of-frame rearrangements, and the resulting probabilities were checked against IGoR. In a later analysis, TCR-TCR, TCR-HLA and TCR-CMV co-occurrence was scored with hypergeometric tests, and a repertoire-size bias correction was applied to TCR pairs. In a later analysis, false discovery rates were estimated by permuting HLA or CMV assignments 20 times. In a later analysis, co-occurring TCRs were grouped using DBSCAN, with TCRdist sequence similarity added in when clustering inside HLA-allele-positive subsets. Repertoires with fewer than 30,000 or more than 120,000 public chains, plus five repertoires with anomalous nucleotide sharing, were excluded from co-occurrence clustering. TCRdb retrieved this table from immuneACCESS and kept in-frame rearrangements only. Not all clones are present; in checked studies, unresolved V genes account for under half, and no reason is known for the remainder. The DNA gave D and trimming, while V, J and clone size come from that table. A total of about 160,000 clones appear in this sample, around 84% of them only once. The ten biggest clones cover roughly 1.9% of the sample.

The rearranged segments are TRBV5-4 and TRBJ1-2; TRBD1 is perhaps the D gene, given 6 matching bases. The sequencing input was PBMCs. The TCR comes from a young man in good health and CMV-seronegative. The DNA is TGTGCCAGCAACCTAATTGGGGGGGCGCTGGGCTACACCTTC. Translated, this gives CASNLIGGALGYTF.